The 13 T cell receptor beta chains reported below all come from one sample, sequenced in a study of T-cell reconstitution after alpha-beta-depleted transplantation in children. Preparation of the TCRbeta library involved a method that used unique molecular identifiers. TCRdb independently ran MiXCR on the PCR reads; one entry per CDR3 protein. The sample shows fewer than 550,000 distinct CDR3 sequences, over 9.5% of them seen only once. Sequenced material: PBMCs, mostly from graft donor cells, taken 180 days after TCRalphabeta/CD19-depleted stem cell transplant. These TCRs come from a female patient aged 2 to 10 who had a stem cell transplant for aplastic anemia, so the T cells may come from the graft donor.

A few counts support this clonotype. This rearrangement joins TRBV29-1 to TRBJ2-5, with 12 bases fitting TRBD2. The CDR3 spans 15 residues. V lost 5 bases to trimming and J lost 5 bases; unmatched junction nucleotides: 9. Germline values: CDR1 SQVTM, CDR2 ANQGSEA. In DNA form, the CDR3 reads TGCAGCGTTCAGACGCTAGCGGGAGGGGGGGAGACCCAGTACTTC. Protein: CSVQTLAGGGETQYF.

This chain uses TRBV12-3 or TRBV12-4 with TRBJ1-1, with D hard to call. Trimming cost V 4 bases and J 0 bases, with 9 bases left between them. CDR3 length equals 14 residues. CDR3 amino acids: CASSSIQLNTEAFF. In nucleotides, the CDR3 is TGTGCCAGCAGTTCCATACAGTTGAACACTGAAGCTTTCTTT.

This chain connects TRBV3-1 to TRBJ2-3, with TRBD2 matching over 14 bases. This CDR3 is built from 19 residues. The ends lost 4 bases at V and 3 bases at J; junction bases unmatched: 12. Germline CDR1 and CDR2: LGHDT and YNNKEL (reference sequence). This CDR3 is CASSPPRTSGRIRTDTQYF. The DNA for the CDR3 is TGTGCCAGCAGCCCCCCGCGGACTAGCGGGAGGATTAGAACAGATACGCAGTATTTT.

This chain connects TRBV20-1 to TRBJ2-3; a weak D match, TRBD1 (5 bases). Trimming stripped 2 bases from V and 1 base from J, with 10 bases between. CDR1 is DFQATT, CDR2 SNEGSKA, per germline (reference sequence). The CDR3 has 14 residues. The CDR3 region is CSARRQPGTDTQYF. The CDR3 nucleotides read TGCAGTGCTAGAAGACAGCCCGGCACAGATACGCAGTATTTT.

This clonotype has more than one count but fewer than ten. The chain uses TRBV7-8 and TRBJ2-1; 7 nucleotides match TRBD1. CDR1 SGHVS and CDR2 FQNEAQ come from the germline V gene. The CDR3 has 14 residues. Germline trimming cut 0 bases from V and 6 bases from J; bases unmatched to any gene: 2. CDR3 DNA sequence: TGTGCCAGCAGCTTAGCGACAGGGCGCAATGAGCAGTTCTTC. Amino acids: CASSLATGRNEQFF.

This clonotype was counted a few times. V is TRBV7-2 and J is TRBJ2-5; possibly TRBD2 for D (5 bases). The V end was cut by 5 bases, the J end by 3 bases, with 10 bases between. CDR1 and CDR2 (germline): SGHTA, FQGNSA. The CDR3 is made up of 13 amino acids. CDR3 sequence: CASSPRREETQYF. The CDR3, as DNA: TGTGCCAGCAGCCCTAGGCGGGAAGAGACCCAGTACTTC.

This clonotype has more than one count but fewer than ten. The V call is TRBV6-2 or TRBV6-3, the J call TRBJ2-5, with a tentative D call TRBD1 (5 bases). The CDR3 consists of 17 residues. Trimming removed 4 bases from V and 0 bases from J, with 18 bases in between. CDR1 is MNHEY, CDR2 SVGEGT, per germline. CDR3 sequence reads: CASSFRPEDKYQETQYF. CDR3 in DNA: TGTGCCAGCAGTTTCCGACCCGAGGACAAGTACCAAGAGACCCAGTACTTC.

The rearrangement joins TRBV11-1 to TRBJ2-1; 8 bases are a match to TRBD2. J was trimmed by 0 bases and V by 2 bases; bases with no gene match: 9. The germline V gene has CDR1 SGHAT and CDR2 FQDESV (reference sequence). This CDR3 is 18 amino acids long. CDR3 residues: CASSLWREDPSSYNEQFF. The CDR3 DNA is TGTGCCAGCAGCTTATGGCGGGAGGACCCGAGCTCCTACAATGAGCAGTTCTTC.

The chain uses TRBV12-3 or TRBV12-4 and TRBJ2-1; the match to TRBD2 covers 12 bases. This CDR3 is built from 15 residues. Trimming cost V 6 bases and J 5 bases; bases outside gene matches: 5. The CDR3 sequence: CASRPTSGSHNEQFF. The CDR3 DNA follows: TGTGCCAGCAGGCCGACTAGCGGGAGTCACAATGAGCAGTTCTTC.

This clonotype was observed a handful of times. The CDR3 reads CASSLGGTTYEQYV. In DNA form, the CDR3 reads TGTGCCAGCAGCTTAGGAGGGACAACCTACGAGCAGTACGTC. This chain connects TRBV7-9 to TRBJ2-7; D is perhaps TRBD1 (6 bases). This CDR3 has 14 residues. Trimming stripped 1 base from V and 2 bases from J, with 9 bases between. Germline-derived CDR1 and CDR2 are SEHNR and FQNEAQ (reference sequence).

This clonotype showed up many times. The rearrangement links TRBV28 to TRBJ2-3; 7 nucleotides match TRBD1. V lost 6 bases and J lost 5; bases outside the gene matches: 11. The CDR3 length is 15 residues. From germline, CDR1 is MDHEN and CDR2 SYDVKM. The CDR3 here is CASSPGGTAKDTQYF. CDR3 coding DNA: TGTGCCAGCAGCCCGGGTGGGACAGCTAAAGATACGCAGTATTTT.

This clonotype was seen many times. This chain connects TRBV12-3 or TRBV12-4 to TRBJ2-7; D not resolved. The CDR3 has 12 amino acids. Trimming shortened V by 2 bases and J by 4 bases, and 6 bases separated the two germline ends. The CDR3 DNA reads TGTGCCAGCAGTTTACGGCCTTACGAGCAGTACTTC. It encodes CASSLRPYEQYF.

This chain links TRBV20-1 with TRBJ2-1, with TRBD2 matching 7 bases. CDR3 size: 15 residues. From germline, CDR1 is DFQATT and CDR2 SNEGSKA (reference sequence). The V gene end was trimmed by 3 bases and the J gene end by 2 bases; junction bases not matched to a gene: 7. The CDR3, as DNA: TGCAGTGCTAGCCCCCGGGGACTACCCTACAATGAGCAGTTCTTC. Translating it yields CSASPRGLPYNEQFF.